Sequencing of this T cell receptor (beta chain) was carried out in a study of T cell repertoires in cytomegalovirus infection (dated 2019 in TCRdb). For context, the study as a whole: The peptide stimulations were aimed at well-studied HLA-B-restricted epitopes as well as recently identified HLA-C-restricted CMV epitopes, whose presentation resists viral immunomodulation. Donor HLA type was relevant to the analysis, as public TCR beta signatures indicated carriage of CMV infection together with the matching HLA type.

The instrument was an Illumina HiSeq 1500. In TCRdb, the public reads were trimmed at Q25 with fastp and aligned with MiXCR, with productive beta chains retained. Identical CDR3 proteins give one entry, which carries the most common genes and DNA. For this sample the table gives about 160,000 distinct CDR3 sequences, of which about a fifth were detected only once. Jointly, the top ten make up roughly 25% of the sample. The sample's treatment or condition label is to be understood as: in vitro stimulation with specific CMV peptide epitopes to enrich CMV-specific T cells. Broad study findings and their caveats: The ex vivo response was dominated by HLA-C-restricted CMV-specific TCR beta clonotypes, and the single most frequent clonotype in two of eight donors was supplied by these HLA-C-restricted clonotypes. In both this cohort and an independent cohort of 350 or so donors, the cumulative frequency of public TCR beta family members distinguished carriers of CMV infection plus the relevant HLA type.

The CDR3 contains 16 residues, cysteine and phenylalanine counted. Only CDR3 DNA remains: 48 bases, in frame from the first base. CDR1 and CDR2 were assigned from the germline V gene (reference sequence) as SEHNR and FQNEAQ. Clipping removes 5 bases from V and 2 bases from J, with 6 as the unmatched junction base count. Regarding this clonotype: The antigen this receptor binds is unknown. No much larger clonotype is one base removed from it; base qualities were not supplied.

This sequence originates from a human donor in good health (CMV status not recorded). Some clones in this sample may be carry-over from other donors' samples. Sequences were derived from CD8+ T cells from cultured PBMCs, sampled from culture after CMV antigen stimulation. The sequence is built from TRBV7-9 and TRBJ2-1, with TRBD2 matching 10 junction bases. The CDR3 amino acid sequence is: CASSQTSGVTYNEQFF. The DNA is as follows: TGTGCCAGCAGCCAAACTAGCGGGGTCACCTACAATGAGCAGTTCTTC.